This TCR beta chain was sequenced in a study of regulatory T cells in long-lasting Graves disease. Germline loops: CDR1 MDHEN, CDR2 SYDVKM. CDR3 length equals 14 residues. The ends were cut back, 5 bases at V and 1 base at J, with 12 bases in the middle. The time point denotes: newly diagnosed GD, antithyroid drugs for less than 3 months. PBMC-extracted RNA yielded the TCR library. Graves' disease diagnosis used American Thyroid Association guidelines. Arm-PCR of CDR3 regions and iRepertoire HTBI primers were the basis on which TCR beta libraries were built. MiXCR, run by TCRdb on the multiplex PCR reads, gives a single entry per CDR3 protein. The sample carries roughly 420,000 distinct CDR3 sequences, about 16% recorded once. Only a few counts were recorded for this clonotype.

Material: peripheral blood mononuclear cells (PBMCs), obtained at new diagnosis, from a patient treated with antithyroid drugs. This clonotype was obtained from a female donor with Graves disease. The gene calls are TRBV28 and TRBJ2-7; tentative D call: TRBD1 (6 bases). The CDR3 reads CASSVTGISYEQYF. CDR3 bases: TGTGCCAGCAGTGTAACAGGGATTTCCTACGAGCAGTACTTC.